Below, 6 T cell receptor beta chains from the same sample are listed, as sequenced in a study of T cells in Graves' hyperthyroidism and ophthalmopathy. TCR beta CDR3 region amplification was performed from RNA transcripts. RT-PCR in the first round (using the HTBI primer set) targeted the TCR CDR3. TCRdb itself ran the multiplex PCR reads through MiXCR, one entry per CDR3 protein. The data show over 500,000 distinct CDR3 sequences, about 16% seen once. The sample consisted of blood. These TCRs come from a woman aged 30 to 39 with Graves' ophthalmopathy.

This chain connects TRBV4-3 to TRBJ2-2; D ambiguous. Germline values: CDR1 LGHNA, CDR2 YSLEER. V was cut by 0 bases and J by 4 bases, with 9 bases left in between. The CDR3 covers 15 residues. The CDR3 nucleotides are TGCGCCAGCAGCCAAGATCCTGGTAGCACCGGGGAGCTGTTTTTT. Its protein is CASSQDPGSTGELFF.

J is TRBJ1-2 and V is TRBV10-3; tentative D call: TRBD1 (6 bases). Germline V lookup: CDR1 ENHRY, CDR2 SYGVKD. CDR3 size: 12 residues. V was clipped by 8 bases and J by 5 bases, with 12 bases between them. This CDR3 is CAISGQLYGYTF. CDR3 bases: TGTGCCATCTCTGGACAGCTATATGGCTACACCTTC.

The table lists this clonotype with many counts. This chain joins TRBV28 and TRBJ2-1; 14 positions agree with TRBD2. The CDR3 has 17 amino acids. Germline CDR1 MDHEN, CDR2 SYDVKM. The J segment lost 0 bases and the V segment lost 6 bases, leaving 4 bases of the junction unmatched. The CDR3 reads CASSLGTSGSSYNEQFF. The CDR3 DNA is TGTGCCAGCAGCTTGGGGACTAGCGGGAGCTCCTACAATGAGCAGTTCTTC.

V is TRBV30 and J is TRBJ2-1; TRBD2 matches at 8 bases. With V trimmed by 5 bases and J by 3 bases, 15 bases remained unmatched. CDR1 is GTSNPN and CDR2 is SVGIG in the germline V gene (reference sequence). The CDR3 runs to 17 residues. This chain's CDR3 is CAWGVPFGRGIYNEQFF. In DNA, the CDR3 is TGTGCCTGGGGGGTTCCCTTCGGGAGGGGTATCTACAATGAGCAGTTCTTC.

The chain joins TRBV5-6 to TRBJ2-1; 12 bases are a match to TRBD2. The CDR3 consists of 16 residues. In germline, CDR1 is SGHDT, CDR2 YYEEEE. The ends lost 5 bases at V and 9 bases at J; junction bases unmatched: 12. The CDR3 region is CASRYGPGLAGVEQFF. The CDR3 DNA is TGTGCCAGCAGATACGGACCGGGACTAGCGGGTGTTGAGCAGTTCTTC. Together with reference TRBV5-6 and TRBJ2-1, the CDR3 gives the full variable domain: DAGVTQSPTHLIKTRGQQVTLRCSPKSGHDTVSWYQQALGQGPQFIFQYYEEEERQRGNFPDRFSGHQFPNYSSELNVNALLLGDSALYLCASRYGPGLAGVEQFFGPGTRLTVL.

This clonotype was counted many times. This chain connects TRBV7-9 to TRBJ2-3; 10 nucleotides match TRBD2. Germline assignment: CDR1 SEHNR and CDR2 FQNEAQ (reference sequence). The J segment lost 2 bases and the V segment lost 5 bases, leaving 10 bases of the junction unmatched. This CDR3 spans 17 amino acids. The CDR3 loop reads CASSRREAGGDTDTQYF. In DNA form, the CDR3 reads TGTGCCAGCAGCCGGAGGGAAGCGGGAGGGGACACAGATACGCAGTATTTT.